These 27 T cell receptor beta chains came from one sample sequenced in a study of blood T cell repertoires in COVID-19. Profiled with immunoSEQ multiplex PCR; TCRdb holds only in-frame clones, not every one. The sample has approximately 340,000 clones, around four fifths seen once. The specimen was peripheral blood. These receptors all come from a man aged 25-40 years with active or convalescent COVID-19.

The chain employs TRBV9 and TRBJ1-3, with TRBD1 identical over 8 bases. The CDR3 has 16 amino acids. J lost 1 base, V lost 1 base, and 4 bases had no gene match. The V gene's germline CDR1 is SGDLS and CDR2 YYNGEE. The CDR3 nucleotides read TGTGCCAGCAGCGTAAGACAGGGGTTGTCTGGAAACACCATATATTTT. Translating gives CASSVRQGLSGNTIYF.

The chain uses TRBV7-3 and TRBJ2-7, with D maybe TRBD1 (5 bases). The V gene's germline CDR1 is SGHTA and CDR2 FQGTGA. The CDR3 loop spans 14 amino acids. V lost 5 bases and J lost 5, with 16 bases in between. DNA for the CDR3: TGTGCCAGCAGCAAGGACACTTACAGGAACGAGCAGTACTTC. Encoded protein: CASSKDTYRNEQYF.

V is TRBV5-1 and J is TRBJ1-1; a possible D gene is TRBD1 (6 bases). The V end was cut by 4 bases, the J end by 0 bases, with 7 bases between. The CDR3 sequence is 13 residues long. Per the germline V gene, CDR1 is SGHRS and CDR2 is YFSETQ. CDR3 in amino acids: CASSRTVNTEAFF. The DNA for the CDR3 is TGCGCCAGCAGCAGGACAGTGAACACTGAAGCTTTCTTT.

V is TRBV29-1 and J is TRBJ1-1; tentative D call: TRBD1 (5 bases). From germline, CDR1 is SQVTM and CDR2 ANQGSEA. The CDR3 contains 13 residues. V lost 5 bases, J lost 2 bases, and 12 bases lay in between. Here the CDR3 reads CSVIRQGNTEAFF. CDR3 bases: TGCAGCGTTATCCGTCAGGGAAACACTGAAGCTTTCTTT.

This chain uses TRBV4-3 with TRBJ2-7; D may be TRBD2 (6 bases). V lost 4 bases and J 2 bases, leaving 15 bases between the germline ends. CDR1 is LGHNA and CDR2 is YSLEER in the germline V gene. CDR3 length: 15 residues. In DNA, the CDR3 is TGCGCCAGCAGCCGGGGACTGGGCAGCGCCTACGAGCAGTACTTC. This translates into CASSRGLGSAYEQYF.

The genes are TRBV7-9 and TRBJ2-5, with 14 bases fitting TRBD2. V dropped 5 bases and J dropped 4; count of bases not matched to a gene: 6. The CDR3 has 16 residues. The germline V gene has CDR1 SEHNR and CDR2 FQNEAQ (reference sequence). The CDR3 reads CASSPGLAGGPETQYF. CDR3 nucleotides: TGTGCCAGCAGCCCAGGACTAGCGGGGGGCCCAGAGACCCAGTACTTC. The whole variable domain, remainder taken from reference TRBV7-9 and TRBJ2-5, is DTGVSQNPRHKITKRGQNVTFRCDPISEHNRLYWYRQTLGQGPEFLTYFQNEAQLEKSRLLSDRFSAERPKGSFSTLEIQRTEQGDSAMYLCASSPGLAGGPETQYFGPGTRLLVL.

The CDR3 region is CASSFQAEQYF. The CDR3 coding sequence is TGTGCCAGCAGCTTCCAGGCCGAGCAGTACTTC. This chain links TRBV5-5 with TRBJ2-7; D gene uncertain. With 2 bases removed from V and 6 bases from J, the gap between germline ends came to 6 bases. The CDR3 loop spans 11 amino acids. Germline V gene sequence: CDR1 SGHKS, CDR2 YYEKEE (reference sequence).

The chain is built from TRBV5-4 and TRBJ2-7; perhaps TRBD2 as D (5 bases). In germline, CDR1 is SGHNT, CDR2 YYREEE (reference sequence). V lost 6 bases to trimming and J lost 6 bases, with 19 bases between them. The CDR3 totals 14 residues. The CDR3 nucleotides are TGTGCCAGCACCAGAAGCGGACCCTTCGGCGAGCAGTACTTC. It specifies CASTRSGPFGEQYF.

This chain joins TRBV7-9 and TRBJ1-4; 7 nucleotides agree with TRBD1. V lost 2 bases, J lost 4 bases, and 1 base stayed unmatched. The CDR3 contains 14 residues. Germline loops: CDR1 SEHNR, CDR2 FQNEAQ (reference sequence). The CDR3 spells CASSLTGDNEKLFF. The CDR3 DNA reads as TGTGCCAGCAGCTTAACAGGGGATAATGAAAAACTGTTTTTT.

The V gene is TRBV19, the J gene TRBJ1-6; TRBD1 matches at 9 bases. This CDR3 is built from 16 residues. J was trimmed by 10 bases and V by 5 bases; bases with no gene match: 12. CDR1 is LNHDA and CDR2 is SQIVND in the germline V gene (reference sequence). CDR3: CASSPRGQGNSSPLHF. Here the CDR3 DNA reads TGTGCCAGTAGTCCGAGGGGACAGGGCAATAGCTCACCCCTCCACTTT.

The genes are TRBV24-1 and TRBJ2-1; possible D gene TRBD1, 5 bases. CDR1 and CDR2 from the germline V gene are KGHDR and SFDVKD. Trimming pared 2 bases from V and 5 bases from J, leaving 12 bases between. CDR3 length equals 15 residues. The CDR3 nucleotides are TGTGCCACCAGTGATTATCTAGGGGATGACAATGAGCAGTTCTTC. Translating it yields CATSDYLGDDNEQFF.

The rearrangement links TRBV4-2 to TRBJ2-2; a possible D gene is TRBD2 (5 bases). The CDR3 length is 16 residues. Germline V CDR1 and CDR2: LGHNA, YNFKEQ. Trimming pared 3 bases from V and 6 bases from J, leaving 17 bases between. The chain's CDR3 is CASSHPTLAPPGELFF. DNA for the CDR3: TGTGCCAGCAGCCACCCAACCCTAGCACCACCCGGGGAGCTGTTTTTT.

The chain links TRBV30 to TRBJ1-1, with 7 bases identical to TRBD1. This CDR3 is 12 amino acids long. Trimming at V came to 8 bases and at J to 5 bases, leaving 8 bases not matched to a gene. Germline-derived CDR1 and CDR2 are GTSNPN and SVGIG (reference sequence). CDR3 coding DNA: TGTGCCCGAAGACAGGGAGGAACTGAAGCTTTCTTT. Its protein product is CARRQGGTEAFF.

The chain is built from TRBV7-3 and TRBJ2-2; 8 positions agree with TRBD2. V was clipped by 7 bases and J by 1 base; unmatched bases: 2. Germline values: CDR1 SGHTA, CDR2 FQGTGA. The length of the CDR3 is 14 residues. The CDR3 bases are TGTGCCAGCAAAGCGGGGGTGAACACCGGGGAGCTGTTTTTT. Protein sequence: CASKAGVNTGELFF.

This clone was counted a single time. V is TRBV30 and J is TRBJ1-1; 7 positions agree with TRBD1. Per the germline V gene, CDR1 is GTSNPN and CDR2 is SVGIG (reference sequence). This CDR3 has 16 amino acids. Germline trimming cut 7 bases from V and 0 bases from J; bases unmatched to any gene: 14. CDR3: CAYLLPGGHMNTEAFF. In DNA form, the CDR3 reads TGTGCCTACCTACTACCAGGGGGTCATATGAACACTGAAGCTTTCTTT.

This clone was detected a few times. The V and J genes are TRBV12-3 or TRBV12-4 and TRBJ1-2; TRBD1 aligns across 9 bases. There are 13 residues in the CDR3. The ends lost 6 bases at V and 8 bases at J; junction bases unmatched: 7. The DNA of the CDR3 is TGTGCCAGCAGACCTCGGACAGGGGACGGCTACACCTTC. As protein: CASRPRTGDGYTF.

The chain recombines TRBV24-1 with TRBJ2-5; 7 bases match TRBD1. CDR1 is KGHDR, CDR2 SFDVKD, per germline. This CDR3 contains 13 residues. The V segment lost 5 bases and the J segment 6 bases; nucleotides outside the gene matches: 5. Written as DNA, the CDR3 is TGTGCCACCAGTGGGCCACAGGGGCAGACCCAGTACTTC. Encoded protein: CATSGPQGQTQYF.

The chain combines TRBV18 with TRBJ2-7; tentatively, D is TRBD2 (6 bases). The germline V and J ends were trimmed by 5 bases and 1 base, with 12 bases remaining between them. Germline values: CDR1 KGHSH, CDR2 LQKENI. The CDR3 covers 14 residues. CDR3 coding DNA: TGTGCCAGCTCATCCGAGGCGGGGTCCTACGAGCAGTACTTC. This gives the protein CASSSEAGSYEQYF.

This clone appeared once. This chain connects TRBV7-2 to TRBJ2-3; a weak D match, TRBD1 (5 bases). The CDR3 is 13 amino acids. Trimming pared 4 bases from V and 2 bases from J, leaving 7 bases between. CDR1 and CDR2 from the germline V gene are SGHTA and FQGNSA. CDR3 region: CASSWGPTDTQYF. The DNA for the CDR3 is TGTGCCAGCAGCTGGGGCCCCACAGATACGCAGTATTTT.

The chain's CDR3 is CASRALTGGFRETQYF. CDR3 bases: TGTGCCAGCAGGGCTCTGACAGGGGGCTTTCGCGAGACCCAGTACTTC. This sequence joins TRBV11-2 and TRBJ2-5, with TRBD1 matching over 10 bases. The CDR3 extends over 16 amino acids. Germline V gene sequence: CDR1 SGHAT, CDR2 FQNNGV. With V trimmed by 6 bases and J by 5 bases, 12 bases remained unmatched.

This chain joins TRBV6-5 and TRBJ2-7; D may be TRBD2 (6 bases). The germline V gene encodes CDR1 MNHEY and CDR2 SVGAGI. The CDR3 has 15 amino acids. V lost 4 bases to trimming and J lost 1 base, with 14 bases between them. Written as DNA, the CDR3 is TGTGCCAGCAGTTCCCGGGACTCCAGATCCTACGAGCAGTACTTC. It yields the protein CASSSRDSRSYEQYF.

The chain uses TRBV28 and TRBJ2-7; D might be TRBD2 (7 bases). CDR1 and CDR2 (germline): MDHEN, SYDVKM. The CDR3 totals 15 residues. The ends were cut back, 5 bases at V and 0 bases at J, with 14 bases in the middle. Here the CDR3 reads CASSPGGHLSYEQYF. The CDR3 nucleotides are TGTGCCAGCAGTCCGGGGGGACACCTCTCCTACGAGCAGTACTTC. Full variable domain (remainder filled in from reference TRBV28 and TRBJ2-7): DVKVTQSSRYLVKRTGEKVFLECVQDMDHENMFWYRQDPGLGLRLIYFSYDVKMKEKGDIPEGYSVSREKKERFSLILESASTNQTSMYLCASSPGGHLSYEQYFGPGTRLTVT.

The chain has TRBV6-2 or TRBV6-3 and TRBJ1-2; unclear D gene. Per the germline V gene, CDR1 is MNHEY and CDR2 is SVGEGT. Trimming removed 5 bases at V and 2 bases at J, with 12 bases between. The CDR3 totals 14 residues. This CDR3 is CASSGLTLNYGYTF. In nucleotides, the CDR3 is TGTGCCAGCAGTGGACTAACTTTAAACTATGGCTACACCTTC.

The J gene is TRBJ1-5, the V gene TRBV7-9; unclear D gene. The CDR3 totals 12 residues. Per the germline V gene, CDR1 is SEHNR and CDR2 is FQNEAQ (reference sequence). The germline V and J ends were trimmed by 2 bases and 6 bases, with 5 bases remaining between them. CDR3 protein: CASSLRGQPQHF. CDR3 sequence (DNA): TGTGCCAGCAGCTTACGGGGTCAGCCCCAGCATTTT.

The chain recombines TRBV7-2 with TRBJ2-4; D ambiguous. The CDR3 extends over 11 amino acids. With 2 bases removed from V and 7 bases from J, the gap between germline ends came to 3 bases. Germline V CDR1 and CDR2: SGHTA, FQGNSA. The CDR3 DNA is TGTGCCAGCAGCTTACGGAACATTCAGTACTTC. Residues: CASSLRNIQYF.

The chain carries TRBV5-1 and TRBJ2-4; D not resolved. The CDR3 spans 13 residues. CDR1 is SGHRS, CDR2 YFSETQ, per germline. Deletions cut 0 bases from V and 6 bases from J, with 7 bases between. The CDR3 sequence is CASSLGTGNIQYF. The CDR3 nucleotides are TGCGCCAGCAGCTTGGGTACTGGAAACATTCAGTACTTC.

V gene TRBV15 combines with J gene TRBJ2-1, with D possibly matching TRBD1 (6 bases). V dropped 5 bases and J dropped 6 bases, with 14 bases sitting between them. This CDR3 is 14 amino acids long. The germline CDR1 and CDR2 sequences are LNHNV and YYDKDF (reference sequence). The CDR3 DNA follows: TGTGCCACCAGCCTCAACAGGGAAATCAATGAGCAGTTCTTC. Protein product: CATSLNREINEQFF. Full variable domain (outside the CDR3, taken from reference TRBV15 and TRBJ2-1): DAMVIQNPRYQVTQFGKPVTLSCSQTLNHNVMYWYQQKSSQAPKLLFHYYDKDFNNEADTPDNFQSRRPNTSFCFLDIRSPGLGDTAMYLCATSLNREINEQFFGPGTRLTVL.